The 14 T cell receptor beta chains in this list originate from one sample, sequenced in a study of OX40 agonist ivuxolimab in advanced cancers. The protocol used for the library was the immunoSEQ multiplex PCR assay. TCRdb mirrors the immuneACCESS table, restricted to in-frame sequences. Some clones are absent from its copies; in checked studies, under half trace to an unresolved V gene, and the reason for the others is unknown. The sample profile shows more than 30,000 clones; about 88% of them were found once. The ten largest make up about 2.4% of the sample. This material consisted of CD4+ or CD8+ T cells sorted from blood, taken in a trial of the OX40 agonist ivuxolimab. These TCRs come from an adult with an advanced solid tumor such as melanoma, head and neck, liver or kidney cancer.

V is TRBV18 and J is TRBJ1-2; D call uncertain. The CDR3 is made up of 14 amino acids. Trimming pared 2 bases from V and 5 bases from J, leaving 12 bases between. In germline, CDR1 is KGHSH, CDR2 LQKENI. The CDR3 loop reads CASSPGRGEYGYTF. The CDR3 DNA follows: TGTGCCAGCTCACCAGGGCGGGGAGAGTATGGCTACACCTTC.

The rearrangement joins TRBV21-1 to TRBJ1-1; TRBD1, the D gene given by the table, was not confirmed from the DNA. TRBV21-1 represents a pseudogene. The CDR3 covers 17 residues. CDR3 residues: CASSTPGTGTMNTEAFF. The CDR3 region has the DNA TGTGCCAGCAGCACTCCCGGGACAGGGACAATGAACACTGAAGCTTTCTTT.

J is TRBJ1-2 and V is TRBV27, with TRBD1 matching 7 bases. Germline CDR1 MNHEY, CDR2 SMNVEV (reference sequence). This CDR3 has 14 amino acids. The junction had 4 bases not matched to a gene; V was cut back by 2 bases and J by 4 bases. CDR3 DNA sequence: TGTGCCAGCAGTTTACGGGCAGGGGGCTATGGCTACACCTTC. Amino acid sequence: CASSLRAGGYGYTF.

The chain is built from TRBV27 and TRBJ1-1; D possibly corresponds to TRBD1 (5 bases). Germline CDR1 and CDR2: MNHEY and SMNVEV (reference sequence). Between the trimmed V and J ends, which lost 5 bases and 1 base, there was a span of 11 bases. The CDR3 runs to 14 residues. CDR3 sequence (DNA): TGTGCCAGCAGTCTCCGACAGACGAACACTGAAGCTTTCTTT. As protein: CASSLRQTNTEAFF.

The chain recombines TRBV6-5 with TRBJ2-7, with D tentatively TRBD1 or TRBD2 (6 bases each). V lost 8 bases to trimming and J lost 2 bases, with 7 bases between them. Germline CDR1 and CDR2: MNHEY and SVGAGI. The CDR3 runs to 11 residues. CDR3 protein: CASGGPYEQYF. The CDR3 coding sequence is TGTGCCAGCGGGGGGCCCTACGAGCAGTACTTC.

V is TRBV6-5 and J is TRBJ1-4, with 7 bases that match TRBD1. Germline CDR1 MNHEY, CDR2 SVGAGI. This CDR3 is built from 14 residues. V gave up 6 bases and J gave up 6 bases; unmatched junction bases: 7. CDR3 loop: CASRPQGGHEKLFF. For the CDR3, the DNA is TGTGCCAGCAGACCTCAGGGGGGCCATGAAAAACTGTTTTTT.

This chain connects TRBV7-8 to TRBJ2-6, with D unresolved. The V gene lost 3 bases and the J gene lost 4 bases, with 10 bases spanning the gap. In germline, CDR1 is SGHVS, CDR2 FQNEAQ. This CDR3 comprises 15 residues. This chain's CDR3 is CASSFPGSGANVLTF. DNA of the CDR3: TGTGCCAGCAGCTTTCCCGGGTCGGGGGCCAACGTCCTGACTTTC. Using reference TRBV7-8 and TRBJ2-6 for the parts outside the CDR3, the full variable domain is GAGVSQSPRYKVAKRGQDVALRCDPISGHVSLFWYQQALGQGPEFLTYFQNEAQLDKSGLPSDRFFAERPEGSVSTLKIQRTQQEDSAVYLCASSFPGSGANVLTFGAGSRLTVL.

V gene TRBV29-1 combines with J gene TRBJ1-1, with D possibly TRBD1 on 6 matching bases. The CDR3 extends over 13 amino acids. Trimming pared 7 bases from V and 5 bases from J, leaving 17 bases between. CDR1 and CDR2 (germline): SQVTM, ANQGSEA. CDR3 sequence: CSGTHGGHTEAFF. In DNA form, the CDR3 reads TGCAGCGGGACCCACGGGGGGCATACTGAAGCTTTCTTT.

V usage is TRBV10-3 and J usage is TRBJ2-1; TRBD2 matches 8 bases. The junction had 4 bases not matched to a gene; V was cut back by 4 bases and J by 2 bases. The CDR3 runs to 15 residues. Per the germline V gene, CDR1 is ENHRY and CDR2 is SYGVKD. The CDR3 spells CAISVIAGPYNEQFF. DNA of the CDR3: TGTGCCATCAGTGTGATAGCGGGGCCCTACAATGAGCAGTTCTTC.

The rearrangement joins TRBV5-4 to TRBJ1-2; 9 nucleotides align to TRBD1. CDR1 and CDR2 from the germline V gene are SGHNT and YYREEE (reference sequence). V lost 4 bases and J lost 8; bases outside the gene matches: 9. This CDR3 region has 14 residues. For the CDR3, the DNA is TGTGCCAGCAGCCGGACAGGGGTTGTCCGGGGCTACACCTTC. Its protein is CASSRTGVVRGYTF.

The chain combines TRBV5-1 with TRBJ2-2; D tentatively reads TRBD1 or TRBD2 (5 bases each). The CDR3 is 15 residues long. V was shortened by 6 bases and J by 0 bases, with 12 bases between the two germline ends. In germline, CDR1 is SGHRS, CDR2 YFSETQ. The DNA of the CDR3 is TGCGCCAGCATATGGGGGACGTCGAACACCGGGGAGCTGTTTTTT. Amino acid sequence: CASIWGTSNTGELFF.

The chain combines TRBV4-1 with TRBJ1-2; maybe TRBD1 (6 bases). Trimming took 4 bases from V and 1 from J, leaving 19 bases between them. CDR3 length equals 17 residues. Germline CDR1 reads MGHRA; CDR2 reads YSYEKL. The CDR3 protein is CASSPSLDRFINYGYTF. The CDR3 nucleotides read TGCGCCAGCAGCCCCTCGCTCGACAGGTTTATTAACTATGGCTACACCTTC.

This rearrangement joins TRBV28 to TRBJ1-5; D not resolved. Per germline, CDR1 MDHEN and CDR2 SYDVKM. The CDR3 runs 17 residues. V dropped 6 bases and J dropped 0 bases, with 18 bases sitting between them. The CDR3 reads CASSNVRGILSNQPQHF. The CDR3, as DNA: TGTGCCAGCAGCAACGTTCGAGGTATACTTAGCAATCAGCCCCAGCATTTT. The entire variable domain, with the rest obtained from reference TRBV28 and TRBJ1-5, is as follows: DVKVTQSSRYLVKRTGEKVFLECVQDMDHENMFWYRQDPGLGLRLIYFSYDVKMKEKGDIPEGYSVSREKKERFSLILESASTNQTSMYLCASSNVRGILSNQPQHFGDGTRLSIL.

The rearrangement links TRBV11-1 to TRBJ2-2, with a possible D match to TRBD1 (8 bases). The CDR3 is 14 residues long. V shed 4 bases and J shed 5 bases, with 11 bases lying between them. Germline V gives CDR1 SGHAT, CDR2 FQDESV (reference sequence). In DNA form, the CDR3 reads TGTGCCAGCAGCTCACAGGGGGGGACCGGGGAGCTGTTTTTT. The encoded protein is CASSSQGGTGELFF.